One and the same sample provided the 31 T cell receptor beta chains below, sequenced in a study of HIV-infected patients and healthy controls. No cell fractionation was done, so the repertoire covers all unsorted peripheral blood T cells. Alpha and beta constant-region primers primed reverse transcription of 400 to 500 ng RNA. Each of the alpha and beta chains got its own library through chain-specific third strand synthesis with indices. One entry per CDR3 protein results from TCRdb running MiXCR on the 5' RACE reads. Of about 19,000 distinct CDR3 sequences listed, about 8.3% are singletons. The specimen was blood. The receptors shown here come from an adult in good health.

This clonotype showed up many times. V and J are TRBV7-9 and TRBJ2-3, with 7 bases identical to TRBD2. J gave up 4 bases and V 4 bases, and 2 bases lay outside the gene matches. Germline CDR1 and CDR2: SEHNR and FQNEAQ (reference sequence). The CDR3 has 13 residues. The CDR3 nucleotides are TGTGCCAGCAGCTCCGCGGGGGCAGATACGCAGTATTTT. It codes for CASSSAGADTQYF.

This chain uses TRBV6-5 with TRBJ2-5; 7 nucleotides match TRBD2. Looked up from germline, CDR1 is MNHEY and CDR2 is SVGAGI. With 0 bases clipped from V and 6 bases from J, the junction kept 7 bases outside the gene matches. The CDR3 runs to 15 residues. The CDR3, as DNA: TGTGCCAGCAGTTACTCTGGGGGGGATGGAAAGACCCAGTACTTC. Its protein is CASSYSGGDGKTQYF.

This clonotype was seen repeatedly, ten times or more. The V and J genes are TRBV7-9 and TRBJ1-4; D is unresolved. CDR3 length equals 14 residues. Germline loops: CDR1 SEHNR, CDR2 FQNEAQ (reference sequence). Trimming shortened V by 3 bases and J by 0 bases, and 5 bases separated the two germline ends. DNA of the CDR3: TGTGCCAGCAGCTTTACAGCAACTAATGAAAAACTGTTTTTT. Amino acids: CASSFTATNEKLFF.

The chain is built from TRBV6-2 or TRBV6-3 and TRBJ2-3, with D possibly being TRBD1 (5 bases). The CDR3 runs 14 residues. With 2 bases removed from V and 4 bases from J, the gap between germline ends came to 10 bases. Germline lookup yields CDR1 MNHEY and CDR2 SVGEGT. This CDR3 reads CASSYPRQSDTQYF. CDR3 coding DNA: TGTGCCAGCAGTTACCCCCGACAGTCAGATACGCAGTATTTT.

In its sample, this clonotype was seen a few times. The chain employs TRBV12-3 or TRBV12-4 and TRBJ1-3; the D is unclear. The CDR3 covers 15 residues. Trimming cost V 6 bases and J 4 bases, with 16 bases left between them. This CDR3 is CASSMEVVGGNTIYF. The CDR3 DNA sequence: TGTGCCAGCAGCATGGAAGTAGTCGGAGGAAACACCATATATTTT.

Many counts were recorded for this clonotype. This rearrangement joins TRBV25-1 to TRBJ2-3; 15 bases map to TRBD2. Germline V gives CDR1 MGHDK, CDR2 SYGVNS. The CDR3 is 21 residues long. J gave up 2 bases and V 4 bases, and 16 bases lay outside the gene matches. The CDR3 spells CASSGGFGLAGGNPDTDTQYF. The CDR3 DNA is TGTGCCAGCAGTGGCGGCTTCGGACTAGCGGGAGGGAACCCTGACACAGATACGCAGTATTTT.

The J gene is TRBJ1-3, the V gene TRBV5-8; a weak D match, TRBD1 (6 bases). The CDR3 totals 16 residues. Germline assignment: CDR1 SGHTS and CDR2 YDEGEE. V was pared by 3 bases and J by 0 bases, with 13 bases between. This CDR3 is CASSSPTGHSGNTIYF. CDR3 nucleotides: TGTGCCAGCAGCTCACCGACAGGCCACTCTGGAAACACCATATATTTT.

Worth noting for this clonotype: This may be a read error, as it is one base from a much larger clone. The chain combines TRBV29-1 with TRBJ2-5, with a weak D call TRBD1 (5 bases). CDR1 is SQVTM and CDR2 is ANQGSEA in the germline V gene. The CDR3 is 12 amino acids. V was trimmed by 4 bases and J by 1 base, leaving 7 bases between them. DNA of the CDR3: TGCAGCGTTGTGGGGCCCCAAGAGACCCAGTACTTC. Its protein is CSVVGPQETQYF. The full variable domain, rest sourced from reference TRBV29-1 and TRBJ2-5, is SAVISQKPSRDICQRGTSLTIQCQVDSQVTMMFWYRQQPGQSLTLIATANQGSEATYESGFVIDKFPISRPNLTFSTLTVSNMSPEDSSIYLCSVVGPQETQYFGPGTRLLVL.

There are many counts of this clonotype. The chain couples TRBV5-1 to TRBJ2-6; 7 nucleotides line up with TRBD1. Looked up from germline, CDR1 is SGHRS and CDR2 is YFSETQ. V shed 2 bases, J shed 2 bases, and the junction held 4 bases outside the gene matches. This CDR3 contains 16 residues. Here the CDR3 reads CASSLTGDPGANVLTF. The CDR3, as DNA: TGCGCCAGCAGCTTAACAGGGGACCCTGGGGCCAACGTCCTGACTTTC.

This clonotype was observed many times. The chain is built from TRBV29-1 and TRBJ2-1, with 7 bases matching TRBD2. The CDR3 extends over 13 amino acids. CDR1 and CDR2 (germline): SQVTM, ANQGSEA. J was trimmed by 5 bases and V by 5 bases; bases with no gene match: 6. This chain's CDR3 is CSVHLAADNEQFF. CDR3 DNA sequence: TGCAGCGTTCACCTAGCGGCTGACAATGAGCAGTTCTTC.

This clonotype has ten or more counts. This chain connects TRBV29-1 to TRBJ2-1; D is perhaps TRBD1 (6 bases). Germline values: CDR1 SQVTM, CDR2 ANQGSEA. CDR3 size: 13 residues. Trimming removed 3 bases from V and 4 bases from J, with 10 bases in between. CDR3 sequence reads: CSVERGGYNEQFF. The DNA for the CDR3 is TGCAGCGTTGAGCGAGGGGGTTACAATGAGCAGTTCTTC.

Many counts were recorded for this clonotype. V is TRBV19 and J is TRBJ1-5, with D perhaps matching TRBD1 (6 bases). Trimming removed 7 bases from V and 0 bases from J, with 13 bases in between. The germline V gene encodes CDR1 LNHDA and CDR2 SQIVND (reference sequence). This CDR3 contains 15 residues. The CDR3 loop reads CASKDRSYSNQPQHF. The CDR3 nucleotides read TGTGCCAGTAAAGACAGGTCGTATAGCAATCAGCCCCAGCATTTT.

This clonotype was counted at least ten times. The chain is built from TRBV27 and TRBJ2-7; perhaps TRBD2 as D (6 bases). The CDR3 has 15 amino acids. Germline CDR1 reads MNHEY; CDR2 reads SMNVEV (reference sequence). Trimming left V 6 bases short and J 4 bases short, with 19 bases between. The CDR3, as DNA: TGTGCCAGCAGCAGACCGGGAGCTATGGGATACGAGCAGTACTTC. Translation: CASSRPGAMGYEQYF.

By share, this clonotype counts as medium-sized. The chain is built from TRBV3-2 and TRBJ1-5. TRBV3-2 is a pseudogene locus. The CDR3 contains 15 residues. The CDR3 loop reads CASSQEGEKNQPQHF. The DNA for the CDR3 is TGTGCCAGCAGCCAAGAGGGAGAAAAGAATCAGCCCCAGCATTTT.

As concerns this clonotype: At one end the junction does not follow the germline gene, possibly because of a read error. This chain links TRBV7-6 with TRBJ2-5; D gene unclear. Germline V gene sequence: CDR1 SGHVS, CDR2 FNYEAQ. The CDR3 is 12 residues long. This chain's CDR3 is CASSLDEDTQYF. The CDR3 DNA reads as TGTGCCAGCAGCTTAGACGAAGATACCCAGTACTTC.

In its sample, this clonotype was seen many times. The gene calls are TRBV12-3 or TRBV12-4 and TRBJ2-2; D possibly uses TRBD1 or TRBD2 (5 bases each). V lost 3 bases and J 0 bases, leaving 8 bases between the germline ends. This CDR3 contains 15 residues. For the CDR3, the DNA is TGTGCCAGCAGTTTGGGGACGGCGAACACCGGGGAGCTGTTTTTT. It translates to CASSLGTANTGELFF.

This clonotype was found once. This could be a read error, since a much larger clone is one nucleotide away. The J gene is TRBJ1-1, the V gene TRBV5-1; TRBD1 aligns across 9 bases. Germline V gene lookup returns CDR1 SGHRS and CDR2 YFSETQ. The CDR3 length is 15 residues. In DNA form, the CDR3 reads TGCGTCAGCAGCTCGGGACAGGGTCGCGGTAGAGAAGCTTTCTTT. Translated: CVSSSGQGRGREAFF.

The chain combines TRBV20-1 with TRBJ1-1, with D possibly being TRBD1 (6 bases). CDR3 length: 16 residues. The V and J ends lost 0 bases and 1 base respectively, with 15 bases between them. CDR1 is DFQATT and CDR2 is SNEGSKA in the germline V gene (reference sequence). This CDR3 reads CSARDPRTAENTEAFF. The CDR3 coding sequence is TGCAGTGCTAGAGATCCGAGGACAGCTGAGAACACTGAAGCTTTCTTT.

This clonotype was seen only a few times. The chain recombines TRBV6-2 or TRBV6-3 with TRBJ2-7; D uncertain. Germline V gene sequence: CDR1 MNHEY, CDR2 SVGEGT. V gave up 8 bases and J gave up 4 bases, with 9 bases separating them. The CDR3 has 11 residues. In nucleotides, the CDR3 is TGTGCCAGCCAAGCCGGATACGAGCAGTACTTC. Translating it yields CASQAGYEQYF.

In its sample, this clonotype is medium-sized. The V and J genes are TRBV6-1 and TRBJ2-1, with 10 positions matching TRBD2. Germline CDR1 and CDR2: MNHNS and SASEGT. The CDR3 extends over 15 amino acids. Losses at the gene ends were 3 bases for V and 4 bases for J; bases not matched to a gene: 3. CDR3 coding DNA: TGTGCCAGCAGTGAGGTAGCGGGAGGTTACAATGAGCAGTTCTTC. As protein: CASSEVAGGYNEQFF.

This clonotype was seen ten or more times. This rearrangement joins TRBV2 to TRBJ2-1, with 7 bases aligning to TRBD1. The CDR3 runs to 13 residues. Germline CDR1 SNHLY, CDR2 FYNNEI. The V and J ends lost 5 bases and 9 bases, in that order; junction bases with no gene match: 7. In DNA form, the CDR3 reads TGTGCCAGCAGTTTCCGACAGGGCGGTGAGCAGTTCTTC. This sequence encodes CASSFRQGGEQFF.

This clonotype is labeled medium-sized (0.01 to 0.1%). J is TRBJ2-1 and V is TRBV28, with 11 bases that match TRBD2. This CDR3 contains 15 residues. V was clipped by 5 bases and J by 4 bases; unmatched bases: 4. Per germline, CDR1 MDHEN and CDR2 SYDVKM. The CDR3 region is CASSPGTSGYNEQFF. The CDR3 DNA is TGTGCCAGCAGTCCCGGGACTAGCGGTTACAATGAGCAGTTCTTC.

This clonotype was observed once. The chain joins TRBV5-1 to TRBJ2-2; 12 bases align to TRBD2. The CDR3 runs 17 residues. Per the germline V gene, CDR1 is SGHRS and CDR2 is YFSETQ. V was pared by 1 base and J by 1 base, with 2 bases of the junction left unmatched. This chain's CDR3 is CASSLRLAGVNTGELFF. DNA for the CDR3: TGCGCCAGCAGCTTGAGACTAGCGGGAGTGAACACCGGGGAGCTGTTTTTT.

This clonotype was detected ten times or more. The J gene is TRBJ2-3, the V gene TRBV7-6; 7 bases map to TRBD2. Unmatched junction bases numbered 5, after V lost 5 bases and J lost 0 bases. Germline lookup yields CDR1 SGHVS and CDR2 FNYEAQ. There are 15 residues in the CDR3. CDR3 residues: CASSPGTISTDTQYF. The CDR3 DNA reads as TGTGCCAGCAGCCCCGGGACTATCAGCACAGATACGCAGTATTTT.

This clonotype was counted a few times. V usage is TRBV6-5 and J usage is TRBJ2-1; a possible D gene is TRBD2 (5 bases). Germline values: CDR1 MNHEY, CDR2 SVGAGI. Trimming stripped 5 bases from V and 7 bases from J, with 18 bases between. This CDR3 is built from 15 residues. In nucleotides, the CDR3 is TGTGCCAGCAGTGAGAGGAGGCCGCGAAAAAATGAGCAGTTCTTC. It yields the protein CASSERRPRKNEQFF.

This clonotype was seen at least ten times. The rearrangement uses TRBV15 and TRBJ1-1; no clear D gene. The germline gives CDR1 LNHNV, CDR2 YYDKDF (reference sequence). The CDR3 totals 13 residues. The V end lost 3 bases, the J end lost 3 bases, and 8 bases lay between the germline ends. CDR3 region: CATSSGPYTEAFF. The CDR3 DNA is TGTGCCACCAGCAGCGGCCCCTACACTGAAGCTTTCTTT.

Ten or more counts support this clonotype. The chain couples TRBV4-3 to TRBJ2-7; the D gene is possibly TRBD1 (6 bases). The CDR3 has 16 residues. Trimming took off 3 bases at V and 0 bases at J, with 15 bases between the two ends. CDR1 is LGHNA and CDR2 is YSLEER in the germline V gene. The CDR3 sequence: CASSQNGGQSSYEQYF. CDR3 nucleotide sequence: TGCGCCAGCAGCCAGAATGGGGGCCAGAGCTCCTACGAGCAGTACTTC.

This clonotype has ten or more counts. The J gene is TRBJ1-1, the V gene TRBV6-6, with D uncertain. Looked up from germline, CDR1 is MNHNY and CDR2 is SVGAGI (reference sequence). The V end lost 4 bases, the J end lost 7 bases, and 13 bases lay between the germline ends. The CDR3 covers 13 residues. The CDR3 sequence is CASSSPEGLEAFF. CDR3 nucleotides: TGTGCCAGCAGTTCCCCGGAAGGGCTTGAAGCTTTCTTT.

V is TRBV11-1 and J is TRBJ2-3; 13 bases line up with TRBD2. Unmatched junction bases numbered 10, after V lost 5 bases and J lost 5 bases. The CDR3 covers 17 residues. CDR1 and CDR2 (germline): SGHAT, FQDESV (reference sequence). The CDR3 loop is CASSRGGTSGIKDTQYF. CDR3 nucleotides: TGTGCCAGCAGCCGCGGAGGGACTAGCGGGATCAAAGATACGCAGTATTTT.

CDR3 DNA: TGTGCCAGCAGTCCGTGGGGTCAAGAGACCCAGTACTTC. Translated, it gives CASSPWGQETQYF. The chain recombines TRBV12-3 or TRBV12-4 with TRBJ2-5, with D uncertain. This CDR3 contains 13 residues. Trimming left V 5 bases short and J 2 bases short, with 9 bases between.

This chain joins TRBV7-2 and TRBJ2-3; TRBD1 agrees at 8 bases. This CDR3 has 13 residues. J gave up 8 bases and V 5 bases, and 6 bases lay outside the gene matches. The germline V gene encodes CDR1 SGHTA and CDR2 FQGNSA. The CDR3 DNA reads as TGTGCCAGCAGCCTTGGACAGGGAGGTACGCAGTATTTT. This translates into CASSLGQGGTQYF.